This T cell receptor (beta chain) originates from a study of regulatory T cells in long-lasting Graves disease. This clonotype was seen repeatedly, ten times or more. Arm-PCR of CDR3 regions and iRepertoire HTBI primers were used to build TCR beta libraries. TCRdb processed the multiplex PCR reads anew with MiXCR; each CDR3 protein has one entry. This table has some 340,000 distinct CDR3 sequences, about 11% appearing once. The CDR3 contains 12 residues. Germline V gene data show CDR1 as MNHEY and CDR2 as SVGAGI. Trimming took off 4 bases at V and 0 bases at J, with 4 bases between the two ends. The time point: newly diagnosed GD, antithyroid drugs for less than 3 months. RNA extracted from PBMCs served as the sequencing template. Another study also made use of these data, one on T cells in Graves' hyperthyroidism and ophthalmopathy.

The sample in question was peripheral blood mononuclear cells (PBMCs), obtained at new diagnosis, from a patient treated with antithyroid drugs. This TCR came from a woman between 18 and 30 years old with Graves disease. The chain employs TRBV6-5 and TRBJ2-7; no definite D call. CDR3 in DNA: TGTGCCAGCAGTTTCGCCTCCTACGAGCAGTACGTC. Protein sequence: CASSFASYEQYV.